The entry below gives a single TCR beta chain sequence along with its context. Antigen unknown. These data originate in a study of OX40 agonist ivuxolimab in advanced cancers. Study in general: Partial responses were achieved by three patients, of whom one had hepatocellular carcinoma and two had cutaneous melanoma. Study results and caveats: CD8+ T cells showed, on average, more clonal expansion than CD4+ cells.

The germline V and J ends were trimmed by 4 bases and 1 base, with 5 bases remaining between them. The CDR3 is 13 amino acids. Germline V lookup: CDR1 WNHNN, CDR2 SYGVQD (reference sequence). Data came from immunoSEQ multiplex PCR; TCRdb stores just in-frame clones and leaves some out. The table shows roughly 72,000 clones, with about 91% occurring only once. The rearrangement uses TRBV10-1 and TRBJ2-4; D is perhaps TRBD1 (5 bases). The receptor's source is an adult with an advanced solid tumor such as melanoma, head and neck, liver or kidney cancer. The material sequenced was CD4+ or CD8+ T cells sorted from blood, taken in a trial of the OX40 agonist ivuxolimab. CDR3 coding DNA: TGCGCCAGCAGTGGACAGGCCAAAAACATTCAGTACTTC. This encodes CASSGQAKNIQYF.